The clone carrying this T cell receptor beta chain was recorded at least ten times. Its antigen is currently unknown. The protocol attached unique molecular identifiers to individual cDNA molecules. TCRdb independently ran MiXCR on the 5' RACE reads; one entry per CDR3 protein. The repertoire holds approximately 66,000 distinct CDR3 sequences, with about 12% as singletons. The CDR3 covers 20 residues. The J segment lost 0 bases and the V segment lost 6 bases, leaving 16 bases of the junction unmatched. Per germline, CDR1 MNHEY and CDR2 SMNVEV (reference sequence). These data are taken from a study of early T cells in non-severe SARS-CoV-2 infection. Overall study context: Sequencing of unsorted whole blood was done on bulk RNA, leaving chains unpaired.

General study results and limits: Matching with VDJdb favored anti-spike CD8 responses (missing private and CD4 specificities).

The clonotype was recovered from an adult who was a healthcare worker with PCR-confirmed SARS-CoV-2 infection or an uninfected control (not recorded which). The chain carries TRBV27 and TRBJ2-7; 14 nucleotides agree with TRBD2. Material: whole blood. The CDR3 sequence: CASRKAPGLAGVLSSYEQYF. CDR3 nucleotide sequence: TGTGCCAGCAGAAAGGCCCCGGGACTAGCGGGGGTTTTAAGCTCCTACGAGCAGTACTTC.